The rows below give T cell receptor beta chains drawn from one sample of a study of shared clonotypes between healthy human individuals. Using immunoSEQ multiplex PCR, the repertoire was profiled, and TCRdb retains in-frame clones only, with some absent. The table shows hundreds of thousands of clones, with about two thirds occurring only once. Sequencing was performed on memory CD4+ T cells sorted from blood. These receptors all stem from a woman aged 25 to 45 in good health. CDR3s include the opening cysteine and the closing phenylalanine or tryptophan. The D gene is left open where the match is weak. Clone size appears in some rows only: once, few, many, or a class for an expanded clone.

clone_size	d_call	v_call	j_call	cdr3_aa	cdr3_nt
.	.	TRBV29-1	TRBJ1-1	CSVDRYAFF	TGCAGCGTTGATAGGTACGCTTTCTTT
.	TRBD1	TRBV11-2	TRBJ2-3	CASSSGTVISQDTQYF	TGTGCCAGCAGTTCCGGGACAGTGATTTCACAAGATACGCAGTATTTT
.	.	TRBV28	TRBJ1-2	CASSLQGYGYTF	TGTGCCAGCAGTCTACAGGGTTATGGCTACACCTTC
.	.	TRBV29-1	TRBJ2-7	CSAEGGRPYEQYF	TGCAGCGCTGAAGGGGGAAGGCCCTACGAGCAGTACTTC
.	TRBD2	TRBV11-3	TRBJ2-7	CASSWTSGSYEQYF	TGTGCCAGCAGCTGGACTAGCGGGAGCTACGAGCAGTACTTC
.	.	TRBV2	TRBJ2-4	CASSEEGDYNIQYF	TGTGCCAGCAGTGAAGAGGGGGACTACAACATTCAGTACTTC
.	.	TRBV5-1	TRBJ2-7	CASSLTGSLKEQYF	TGCGCCAGCAGCTTGACAGGATCATTGAAAGAGCAGTACTTC
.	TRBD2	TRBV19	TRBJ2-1	CASSIETSGVGSYNEQFF	TGTGCCAGTAGTATTGAGACTAGCGGAGTGGGATCCTACAATGAGCAGTTCTTC
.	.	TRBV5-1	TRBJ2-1	CASSSGRGRYDEQFF	TGCGCCAGCAGCTCCGGACGGGGGCGGTACGATGAGCAGTTCTTC
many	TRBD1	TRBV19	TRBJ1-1	CASSRRTGGDLMNTEAFF	TGTGCCAGTAGTAGGAGGACAGGGGGCGACCTTATGAACACTGAAGCTTTCTTT
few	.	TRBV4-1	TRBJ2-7	CASSVKGEQYF	TGCGCCAGCAGCGTGAAAGGAGAGCAGTACTTC
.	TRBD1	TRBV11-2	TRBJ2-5	CASAGDRDLRGAQYF	TGTGCCAGCGCCGGGGACAGGGACCTCCGGGGGGCCCAGTACTTC
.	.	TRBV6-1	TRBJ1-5	CASSEAQIIYSNQPQHF	TGTGCCAGCAGTGAAGCACAGATAATTTATAGCAATCAGCCCCAGCATTTT
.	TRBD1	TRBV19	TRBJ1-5	CASRPGGRNQPQHF	TGTGCCAGTAGACCAGGGGGACGCAATCAGCCCCAGCATTTT
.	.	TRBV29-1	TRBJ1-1	CSVEVGRTQAFF	TGCAGCGTTGAAGTGGGAAGAACCCAAGCTTTCTTT
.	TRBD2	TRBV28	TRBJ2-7	CASRTGTSSYEQYF	TGTGCCAGCAGAACCGGGACTAGCTCCTACGAGCAGTACTTC
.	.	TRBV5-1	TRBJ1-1	CASSLEYRQWNTEAFF	TGCGCCAGCAGCTTGGAATATCGGCAGTGGAACACTGAAGCTTTCTTT
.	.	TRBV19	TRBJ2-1	CASSPHRTHNEQFF	TGTGCCAGTAGCCCCCACCGGACGCACAATGAGCAGTTCTTC
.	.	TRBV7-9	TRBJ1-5	CASSHDMGPNQPQHF	TGTGCCAGCAGCCACGATATGGGTCCCAATCAGCCCCAGCATTTT
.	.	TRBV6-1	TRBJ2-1	CASSEGVVRGEQFF	TGTGCCAGCAGTGAAGGGGTAGTGAGAGGCGAGCAGTTCTTC
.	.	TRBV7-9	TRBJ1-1	CASTWTVNTEAFF	TGTGCCAGCACCTGGACAGTGAACACTGAAGCTTTCTTT
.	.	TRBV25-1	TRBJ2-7	CASSEEILDKTYEQYF	TGTGCCAGCAGTGAAGAAATACTGGACAAGACCTACGAGCAGTACTTC
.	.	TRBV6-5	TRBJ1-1	CASSGRVSYTEAFF	TGTGCCAGCAGTGGCCGGGTCAGCTACACTGAAGCTTTCTTT
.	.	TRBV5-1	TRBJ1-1	CASSLMGQGLGTEAFF	TGCGCCAGCAGCTTGATGGGGCAGGGGTTGGGCACTGAAGCTTTCTTT
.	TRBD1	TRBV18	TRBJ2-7	CASSQGRDSYEQYF	TGTGCCAGCTCACAGGGAAGGGACAGCTACGAGCAGTACTTC
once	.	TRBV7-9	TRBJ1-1	CASSLVHGNTEAFF	TGTGCCAGCAGCTTAGTACATGGGAACACTGAAGCTTTCTTT
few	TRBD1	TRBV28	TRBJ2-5	CASRKPGQGHETQYF	TGTGCCAGCAGGAAGCCGGGACAGGGACATGAGACCCAGTACTTC
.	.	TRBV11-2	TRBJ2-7	CASSLVAAGISYEQYF	TGTGCCAGCAGTCTCGTCGCTGCGGGGATCTCCTACGAGCAGTACTTC
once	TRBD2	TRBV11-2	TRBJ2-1	CASSLVSSGGHNEQFF	TGTGCCAGCAGCTTAGTTAGTAGCGGGGGTCACAATGAGCAGTTCTTC
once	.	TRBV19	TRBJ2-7	CASSPLDTLYEQYF	TGTGCCAGTAGTCCTCTGGACACACTCTACGAGCAGTACTTC
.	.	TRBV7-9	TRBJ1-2	CASSLTGAGGYTF	TGTGCCAGCAGCTTAACAGGTGCCGGTGGCTACACCTTC
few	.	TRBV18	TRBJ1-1	CASHLAGQGWTEAFF	TGTGCCAGCCATTTGGCGGGGCAGGGTTGGACTGAAGCTTTCTTT
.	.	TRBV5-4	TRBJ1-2	CASSSRDGNYGYTF	TGTGCCAGCAGCTCTCGGGACGGAAATTATGGCTACACCTTC
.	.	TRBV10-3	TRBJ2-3	CAIRAGRDSPDTQYF	TGTGCCATCAGGGCAGGAAGGGATAGCCCAGATACGCAGTATTTT
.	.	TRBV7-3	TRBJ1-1	CASSLNPGNTEAFF	TGTGCCAGCAGCTTAAATCCAGGGAACACTGAAGCTTTCTTT
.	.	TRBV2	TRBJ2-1	CASEANEQFF	TGTGCCAGCGAGGCGAATGAGCAGTTCTTC
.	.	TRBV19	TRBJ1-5	CASSMFGGSSNQPQHF	TGTGCCAGTAGTATGTTTGGGGGGAGTAGCAATCAGCCCCAGCATTTT
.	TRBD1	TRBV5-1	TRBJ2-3	CASSQGDRGSTDTQYF	TGCGCCAGCAGCCAAGGGGACAGGGGGTCAACAGATACGCAGTATTTT
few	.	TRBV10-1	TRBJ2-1	CASSPGTYWEGEQFF	TGCGCCAGCAGTCCAGGGACCTATTGGGAAGGGGAGCAGTTCTTC
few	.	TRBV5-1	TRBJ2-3	CASSLEGRTTDTQYF	TGCGCCAGCAGCTTGGAGGGCAGAACCACAGATACGCAGTATTTT
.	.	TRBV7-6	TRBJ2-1	CASSLAHGAHNEQFF	TGTGCCAGCAGCTTAGCGCACGGGGCACACAATGAGCAGTTCTTC
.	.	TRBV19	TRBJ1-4	CASSTGDGTNEKLFF	TGTGCCAGTAGTACAGGAGACGGGACTAATGAAAAACTGTTTTTT
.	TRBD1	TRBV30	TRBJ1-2	CAWSVTGVLAYGYTF	TGTGCCTGGAGTGTAACAGGGGTTTTAGCCTATGGCTACACCTTC
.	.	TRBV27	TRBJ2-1	CASSQGLDSYNEQFF	TGTGCCAGCAGCCAGGGCCTTGACTCCTACAATGAGCAGTTCTTC
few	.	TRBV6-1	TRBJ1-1	CASSEGGGIEAFF	TGTGCCAGCAGTGAAGGAGGGGGGATTGAAGCTTTCTTT
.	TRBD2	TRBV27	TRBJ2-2	CASSPLAGVAGELFF	TGTGCCAGCAGTCCGCTCGCGGGAGTTGCCGGGGAGCTGTTTTTT
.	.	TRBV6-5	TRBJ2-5	CASMGVLGTQYF	TGTGCCAGCATGGGGGTTCTAGGGACCCAGTACTTC
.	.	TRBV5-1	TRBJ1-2	CASSLEGSYGYTF	TGCGCCAGCAGCTTGGAGGGGAGTTATGGCTACACCTTC
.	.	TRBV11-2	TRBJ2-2	CASSGYLKTNTGELFF	TGTGCCAGCAGCGGGTATCTCAAAACGAACACCGGGGAGCTGTTTTTT
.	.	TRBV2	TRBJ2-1	CASSPTRAATYNEQFF	TGTGCCAGCAGTCCTACCAGAGCGGCGACCTACAATGAGCAGTTCTTC
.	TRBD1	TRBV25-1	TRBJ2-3	CASGRQGGHTDTQYF	TGTGCCAGCGGCCGACAGGGGGGACACACAGATACGCAGTATTTT
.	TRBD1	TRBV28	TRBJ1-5	CASSLIRDSNNQPQHF	TGTGCCAGCAGTTTAATTAGGGACAGCAACAATCAGCCCCAGCATTTT
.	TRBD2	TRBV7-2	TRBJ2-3	CASSLGSGRVDTQYF	TGTGCCAGCAGCTTAGGTAGCGGGAGAGTAGATACGCAGTATTTT
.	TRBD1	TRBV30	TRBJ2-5	CAWSPGQGQETQYF	TGTGCCTGGAGTCCCGGACAGGGGCAAGAGACCCAGTACTTC
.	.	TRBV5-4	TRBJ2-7	CASSPGTTASYEQYF	TGTGCCAGCAGCCCCGGGACAACCGCATCCTACGAGCAGTACTTC
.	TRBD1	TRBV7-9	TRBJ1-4	CASSKQGISNEKLFF	TGTGCCAGCAGCAAACAGGGGATTTCTAATGAAAAACTGTTTTTT
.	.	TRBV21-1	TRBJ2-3	CASRTRQSDTQYF	TGTGCCAGCAGGACACGACAGTCAGATACGCAGTATTTT
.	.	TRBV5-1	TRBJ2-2	CASSLEGANTGELFF	TGCGCCAGCAGCTTGGAAGGGGCGAACACCGGGGAGCTGTTTTTT
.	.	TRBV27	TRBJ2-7	CASSDPRGGESRYEQYF	TGTGCCAGCAGCGACCCCCGGGGCGGAGAAAGCCGCTACGAGCAGTACTTC
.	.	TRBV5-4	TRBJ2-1	CASNMGIQGNEQFF	TGTGCCAGCAACATGGGAATACAGGGCAATGAGCAGTTCTTC